This T cell receptor (beta chain) derives from a study of T and B cells in COVID-19 patients. By sample share, this clonotype is medium-sized (0.01 to 0.1%). Multiplex PCR with BIOMED2 TRB-A/B primer pools amplified TRB rearrangements. TCRdb fed the multiplex PCR reads into MiXCR, producing one record per CDR3 protein. The table records 4,000 to 5,000 distinct CDR3 sequences, roughly 28% of them present only once. CDR1 is KGHSH and CDR2 is LQKENI in the germline V gene. The length of the CDR3 is 12 residues. V was trimmed by 2 bases and J by 6 bases, leaving 4 bases between them. Each TRB amplification used about 220-500 ng of genomic DNA from blood.

What was sequenced was blood. The V call is TRBV18, the J call TRBJ2-2; D unresolved. This clonotype was obtained from a human donor with active COVID-19. The CDR3 DNA reads TGTGCCAGCTCACCAAGGCCCGGGGAGCTGTTTTTT. This encodes CASSPRPGELFF.